Presented here are 21 T cell receptor beta chains from one specimen sequenced in a study of lymphopenia after photon versus proton radiotherapy (dated by TCRdb to between 2017 and 2020). The method was the immunoSEQ multiplex PCR assay. The clones in this table, taken by TCRdb from immuneACCESS, are in-frame only. Not every clone is retained; where verified, under half of the shortfall comes from an unresolved V gene, and the cause of the rest is unknown. This sample gives about 39,000 clones in total; 92% of them show up just once. The ten most abundant clones make up about 15% of the sample. The material was peripheral blood, obtained from a patient treated with photon-based radiotherapy. The receptors come from a man between 60 and 70 years old with cholangiocarcinoma.

The V gene is TRBV6-5, the J gene TRBJ1-2, with 7 bases identical to TRBD1. This CDR3 comprises 13 residues. Germline V CDR1 and CDR2: MNHEY, SVGAGI. The ends lost 10 bases at V and 2 bases at J; junction bases unmatched: 7. The CDR3 DNA follows: TGTGCCATAAGACAGGGAGCGAACTATGGCTACACCTTC. This codes for CAIRQGANYGYTF.

The J gene is TRBJ2-1, the V gene TRBV7-9, with D possibly called TRBD1 or TRBD2 (6 bases each). Trimming pared 5 bases from V and 6 bases from J, leaving 20 bases between. CDR3 length equals 16 residues. CDR1 and CDR2 from the germline V gene are SEHNR and FQNEAQ (reference sequence). Here the CDR3 reads CASSPGGGRGVNEQFF. The CDR3 DNA reads TGTGCCAGCAGCCCAGGAGGGGGACGAGGGGTCAATGAGCAGTTCTTC.

The V and J genes are TRBV6-5 and TRBJ2-7, with D perhaps TRBD1 or TRBD2 (5 bases each). The V gene lost 6 bases and the J gene lost 7 bases, with 19 bases spanning the gap. The CDR3 sequence is 14 residues long. CDR1 and CDR2 (germline): MNHEY, SVGAGI. The CDR3 loop reads CASRSGTRDGEQYF. CDR3 sequence (DNA): TGTGCCAGCAGGTCCGGGACCAGGGATGGGGAGCAGTACTTC.

J is TRBJ2-7 and V is TRBV18, with 7 bases aligning to TRBD1. The length of the CDR3 is 14 residues. Germline assignment: CDR1 KGHSH and CDR2 LQKENI. The junction had 8 bases not matched to a gene; V was cut back by 3 bases and J by 6 bases. The CDR3 loop reads CASSPPDRAGEQYF. CDR3 in DNA: TGTGCCAGCTCACCCCCCGACAGGGCTGGCGAGCAGTACTTC.

This chain uses TRBV19 with TRBJ2-3; D possibly corresponds to TRBD2 (5 bases). The CDR3 spans 15 residues. Germline loops: CDR1 LNHDA, CDR2 SQIVND (reference sequence). Trimming removed 4 bases at V and 5 bases at J, with 16 bases between. CDR3 protein: CASSKGTADLDTQYF. The CDR3 nucleotides are TGTGCCAGTAGTAAGGGAACAGCGGATCTAGATACGCAGTATTTT.

This chain connects TRBV29-1 to TRBJ2-1; D gene unclear. Germline V lookup: CDR1 SQVTM, CDR2 ANQGSEA. Deletions cut 5 bases from V and 4 bases from J, with 12 bases between. The CDR3 runs 13 residues. The CDR3 DNA reads TGCAGCGTTCGGGCCAGTAGGTACAATGAGCAGTTCTTC. Its protein product is CSVRASRYNEQFF.

The chain has TRBV4-1 and TRBJ2-6, with 8 bases fitting TRBD1. V lost 4 bases and J lost 0; bases outside the gene matches: 8. Germline loops: CDR1 MGHRA, CDR2 YSYEKL. This CDR3 is 18 amino acids long. The CDR3 protein is CASSRAGQVPSGANVLTF. The CDR3 DNA reads TGCGCCAGCAGCCGGGCGGGACAGGTTCCCTCTGGGGCCAACGTCCTGACTTTC.

CDR3 sequence (DNA): TGTGCCAGCAGTGCTTTAGCGGGGGGGCGAGCAGATACGCAGTATTTT. Its protein is CASSALAGGRADTQYF. V is TRBV7-8 and J is TRBJ2-3, with 11 bases lining up with TRBD2. After removal of 6 bases from V and 4 bases from J, the junction contained 9 bases not matched to a gene. Per germline, CDR1 SGHVS and CDR2 FQNEAQ. This CDR3 region has 16 residues.

The chain joins TRBV7-2 to TRBJ2-3, with D unclear. CDR1 and CDR2 (germline): SGHTA, FQGNSA. Trimming pared 3 bases from V and 1 base from J, leaving 8 bases between. The CDR3 runs to 14 residues. Here the CDR3 reads CASSLNAGTDTQYF. The CDR3 DNA reads TGTGCCAGCAGCTTGAACGCCGGCACAGATACGCAGTATTTT.

The V gene is TRBV15, the J gene TRBJ1-6, with D unresolved. Germline V lookup: CDR1 LNHNV, CDR2 YYDKDF (reference sequence). The CDR3 contains 14 residues. Trimming shortened V by 0 bases and J by 10 bases, and 10 bases separated the two germline ends. CDR3 protein: CATSRDLASSPLHF. In DNA, the CDR3 is TGTGCCACCAGCAGAGATCTGGCATCCTCACCCCTCCACTTT.

The chain couples TRBV7-8 to TRBJ2-5; D is ambiguous. The CDR3 is 16 residues long. The germline V gene has CDR1 SGHVS and CDR2 FQNEAQ. V was pared by 1 base and J by 2 bases, with 14 bases between. Here the CDR3 DNA reads TGTGCCAGCAGCTTAGGGGTTCGGGCAGAGCAAGAGACCCAGTACTTC. Encoded protein: CASSLGVRAEQETQYF.

A few counts support this clone. The chain carries TRBV10-3 and TRBJ1-1; perhaps TRBD1 as D (5 bases). Germline V lookup: CDR1 ENHRY, CDR2 SYGVKD. Trimming shortened V by 6 bases and J by 5 bases, and 25 bases separated the two germline ends. The CDR3 has 17 residues. The CDR3 spells CAISDSGLGLYWTEAFF. The CDR3 nucleotides read TGTGCCATCAGCGACTCAGGGTTGGGATTGTATTGGACTGAAGCTTTCTTT.

As regards this clone: The sample contains more than one DNA sequence encoding this CDR3. This chain connects TRBV7-9 to TRBJ1-4, with D unresolved. The CDR3 length is 12 residues. Germline loops: CDR1 SEHNR, CDR2 FQNEAQ (reference sequence). The V end lost 3 bases, the J end lost 7 bases, and 6 bases lay between the germline ends. The CDR3 DNA follows: TGTGCCAGCAGCTTGGGTAGTGAAAAACTGTTTTTT. Its protein product is CASSLGSEKLFF.

The chain has TRBV19 and TRBJ2-1; D remains unclear. CDR3 length: 15 residues. The V gene's germline CDR1 is LNHDA and CDR2 SQIVND (reference sequence). V was cut by 1 base and J by 6 bases, with 13 bases left in between. CDR3 region: CASSIGQSQLNEQFF. For the CDR3, the DNA is TGTGCCAGTAGTATAGGGCAGTCACAACTCAATGAGCAGTTCTTC.

The V gene is TRBV18, the J gene TRBJ1-1, with D possibly being TRBD1 (5 bases). The germline V and J ends were trimmed by 3 bases and 4 bases, with 12 bases remaining between them. Germline V lookup: CDR1 KGHSH, CDR2 LQKENI. CDR3 length: 14 residues. CDR3 sequence (DNA): TGTGCCAGCTCACCGAGGGACCCGGGCACTGAAGCTTTCTTT. Its protein product is CASSPRDPGTEAFF.

This sequence joins TRBV19 and TRBJ2-1; 10 bases are shared with TRBD1. CDR3 length equals 14 residues. Germline values: CDR1 LNHDA, CDR2 SQIVND (reference sequence). With V trimmed by 3 bases and J by 5 bases, 1 base remained unmatched. The CDR3 loop reads CASSIGTGDNEQFF. The CDR3, as DNA: TGTGCCAGTAGTATCGGGACAGGGGACAATGAGCAGTTCTTC.

The V gene is TRBV9, the J gene TRBJ2-1; TRBD1 might be the D (5 bases). Germline loops: CDR1 SGDLS, CDR2 YYNGEE. The CDR3 totals 15 residues. Trimming removed 1 base from V and 4 bases from J, with 12 bases in between. The CDR3 DNA sequence: TGTGCCAGCAGCGTAAGGCAGGGAACATACAATGAGCAGTTCTTC. Amino acids: CASSVRQGTYNEQFF.

The rearrangement joins TRBV7-8 to TRBJ2-3; a possible D gene is TRBD1 (5 bases). Germline-derived CDR1 and CDR2 are SGHVS and FQNEAQ. The CDR3 consists of 14 residues. V shed 5 bases and J shed 0 bases, with 9 bases lying between them. The CDR3 DNA follows: TGTGCCAGCAGCCCACAGGACAGCACAGATACGCAGTATTTT. As protein: CASSPQDSTDTQYF.

V gene TRBV28 combines with J gene TRBJ2-7; 13 nucleotides line up with TRBD2. The trim removed 6 bases at V and 0 bases at J, leaving 8 bases unmatched. The CDR3 is made up of 17 amino acids. The germline gives CDR1 MDHEN, CDR2 SYDVKM. This CDR3 is CASSLWTSGGLSYEQYF. The CDR3 nucleotides read TGTGCCAGCAGCCTTTGGACTAGCGGGGGCCTCTCCTACGAGCAGTACTTC.

This rearrangement joins TRBV28 to TRBJ2-7, with a possible D match to TRBD2 (5 bases). Germline CDR1 MDHEN, CDR2 SYDVKM. The germline V and J ends were trimmed by 3 bases and 3 bases, with 9 bases remaining between them. The CDR3 is made up of 13 amino acids. Here the CDR3 reads CASSLGRIYEQYF. The CDR3 nucleotides read TGTGCCAGCAGTTTGGGGAGAATCTACGAGCAGTACTTC.

The chain combines TRBV18 with TRBJ2-7, with 8 bases aligning to TRBD1. V lost 5 bases and J lost 3; bases outside the gene matches: 3. Per germline, CDR1 KGHSH and CDR2 LQKENI. This CDR3 region has 13 residues. The CDR3 region is CASSEGQDYEQYF. The CDR3 DNA is TGTGCCAGCTCAGAGGGACAGGACTACGAGCAGTACTTC.